This T cell receptor beta chain was documented in a study of cytomegalovirus exposure and HLA in healthy donors. Findings and limits, study-wide: According to an earlier analysis, most TCR beta V segments yielded productive rearrangements about 90% or about 30% of the time. Later analysis associated a missense DCLRE1C variant with TCR beta V- and J-gene trimming. HLA allele associations emerged for 15,000 to 20,000 TCR beta sequences in a later analysis, at 0.05 false discovery rate. Owing to their indistinguishability, certain V segments, notably TRBV6-2 and TRBV6-3, were excluded.

This clone has only a few counts. Its antigen is not known. The PCR ran on 60 Vbeta and 13 Jbeta primers. The table came from immunoSEQ multiplex PCR; TCRdb's copy has only in-frame clones and leaves some out. The data show about 200,000 clones, approximately 80% seen once. Germline V lookup: CDR1 MGHDK, CDR2 SYGVNS. The CDR3 extends over 12 amino acids. With 3 bases removed from V and 8 bases from J, the gap between germline ends came to 10 bases. Sequenced: PBMCs. The chain has TRBV25-1 and TRBJ1-1, with D tentatively TRBD1 (5 bases). The source of this sequence is a man aged 25-45 years in good health and CMV-seronegative. DNA for the CDR3: TGTGCCAGCAGTGATCGGGGGAGGGAAGCTTTCTTT. The encoded protein is CASSDRGREAFF.